This T cell receptor beta chain was profiled in a study of cytomegalovirus exposure and HLA in healthy donors. Study information: Among over 300 genotyped donors, 80% to 90% fell in the Caucasian-associated ancestry cluster.

Healthy bone marrow donors made up the donors. On this clone itself: The antigen is not known.

13 Jbeta primers and 60 Vbeta primers were used for the PCR. Repertoires were generated with immunoSEQ multiplex PCR, while TCRdb's copy carries only in-frame clones and drops some. In the table there are approximately 100,000 clones, about 75% of which are singletons. The CDR3 consists of 15 residues. Germline V gene sequence: CDR1 SNHLY, CDR2 FYNNEI. Trimming cost V 6 bases and J 7 bases, with 19 bases left between them. The study, taken as a whole, reports: Within the data, a cluster of highly shared sequence variants was likely a sequencing artifact. It was taken for granted in presence/absence analyses that sequencing depth across donors was roughly uniform.

This chain connects TRBV2 to TRBJ1-5; TRBD1 is a possible D gene (6 bases). Material: PBMCs. The source of this sequence is a woman aged 40 to 55 in good health and CMV-seronegative. The CDR3 coding sequence is TGTGCCAGCAGCCCACAGGGCTCAAGGGACCAGCCCCAGCATTTT. Its translation is CASSPQGSRDQPQHF.